One sample yielded the 20 T cell receptor beta chains listed below, sequenced in a study of blood T cell repertoires in COVID-19. Measured with immunoSEQ multiplex PCR; TCRdb has only the in-frame clones, and not every one. Among approximately 220,000 clones listed, roughly 90% were seen once. The specimen was PBMCs or T cells enriched from blood (not recorded which). The receptor set was obtained from a woman in her thirties or forties with acute COVID-19.

V usage is TRBV7-9 and J usage is TRBJ1-4; 9 positions match TRBD1. The germline V gene has CDR1 SEHNR and CDR2 FQNEAQ (reference sequence). The CDR3 totals 17 residues. Trimming removed 6 bases from V and 8 bases from J; junction bases left unmatched: 16. The CDR3 DNA reads as TGTGCCAGCAGTTACCTTGCCCCGGGACAGGGAGGCGAAAAACTGTTTTTT. It translates to CASSYLAPGQGGEKLFF.

This rearrangement joins TRBV11-2 to TRBJ2-5; perhaps TRBD1 as D (6 bases). CDR3 length: 15 residues. From germline, CDR1 is SGHAT and CDR2 FQNNGV. V gave up 4 bases and J gave up 2 bases, with 14 bases separating them. For the CDR3, the DNA is TGTGCCAGCAGCTCAAACCGGACAGCTCAAGAGACCCAGTACTTC. Its translation: CASSSNRTAQETQYF.

This clone was detected ten times or more. The V and J genes are TRBV19 and TRBJ2-3; 15 bases are shared with TRBD2. V lost 6 bases to trimming and J lost 2 bases; unmatched junction nucleotides: 12. The CDR3 contains 19 residues. The germline CDR1 and CDR2 sequences are LNHDA and SQIVND (reference sequence). The CDR3 loop reads CASRIGTSGGPRNTDTQYF. The DNA of the CDR3 is TGTGCCAGTAGGATCGGGACTAGCGGGGGGCCGAGGAACACAGATACGCAGTATTTT.

This sequence joins TRBV9 and TRBJ1-6; D possibly corresponds to TRBD1 (6 bases). Germline CDR1 and CDR2: SGDLS and YYNGEE. The V and J ends lost 2 bases and 6 bases respectively, with 9 bases between them. The CDR3 runs 14 residues. The CDR3, as DNA: TGTGCCAGCAGCGTGGACAGCATTAATTCACCCCTCCACTTT. This codes for CASSVDSINSPLHF.

This chain uses TRBV6-5 with TRBJ2-2, with D possibly matching TRBD2 (5 bases). Germline V gene lookup returns CDR1 MNHEY and CDR2 SVGAGI. With 5 bases removed from V and 0 bases from J, the gap between germline ends came to 10 bases. The CDR3 runs 15 residues. The DNA for the CDR3 is TGTGCCAGCAGTAAACTAGGCACGAACACCGGGGAGCTGTTTTTT. Amino acid sequence: CASSKLGTNTGELFF.

This clone was picked up one time. The chain uses TRBV12-3 or TRBV12-4 and TRBJ1-1; maybe TRBD1 (5 bases). V was shortened by 11 bases and J by 4 bases, with 17 bases between the two germline ends. CDR3 size: 13 residues. CDR3 in amino acids: CAVVQGLGTEAFF. CDR3 in DNA: TGTGCCGTAGTCCAGGGTCTCGGCACTGAAGCTTTCTTT.

J is TRBJ2-3 and V is TRBV27; 9 bases align to TRBD2. Trimming cost V 6 bases and J 5 bases; bases outside gene matches: 18. CDR1 is MNHEY, CDR2 SMNVEV, per germline (reference sequence). The length of the CDR3 is 18 residues. The CDR3: CASSPPSGGLPTVDTQYF. The CDR3 DNA follows: TGTGCCAGCAGCCCCCCCAGCGGGGGGCTCCCAACCGTAGATACGCAGTATTTT.

This chain joins TRBV30 and TRBJ1-1; D is possibly TRBD1 (5 bases). This CDR3 comprises 12 residues. V gave up 5 bases and J gave up 2 bases, with 9 bases separating them. Germline V gene data show CDR1 as GTSNPN and CDR2 as SVGIG (reference sequence). This CDR3 reads CAWGQKNTEAFF. The DNA for the CDR3 is TGTGCCTGGGGACAAAAAAACACTGAAGCTTTCTTT.

This sequence joins TRBV12-3 or TRBV12-4 and TRBJ1-1, with 7 bases aligning to TRBD1. V lost 3 bases, J lost 5 bases, and 3 bases stayed unmatched. The CDR3 has 13 residues. The CDR3 spells CASSLTGPTEAFF. CDR3 in DNA: TGTGCCAGCAGTTTGACAGGGCCAACTGAAGCTTTCTTT.

The rearrangement joins TRBV6-5 to TRBJ2-7; no clear D gene. There are 15 residues in the CDR3. The V end was cut by 6 bases, the J end by 0 bases, with 15 bases between. CDR1 and CDR2 from the germline V gene are MNHEY and SVGAGI. CDR3 DNA: TGTGCCAGCAGCCGAACCGCGGTCCTCTCCTACGAGCAGTACTTC. It yields the protein CASSRTAVLSYEQYF.

A single count supports this clone. The CDR3 spells CSASPNRGGTEAFF. CDR3 in DNA: TGCAGTGCTAGTCCGAACAGGGGTGGGACTGAAGCTTTCTTT. This rearrangement joins TRBV20-1 to TRBJ1-1; 7 bases map to TRBD1. CDR3 size: 14 residues. Germline CDR1 and CDR2: DFQATT and SNEGSKA (reference sequence). J was trimmed by 5 bases and V by 3 bases; bases with no gene match: 9.

The V gene is TRBV29-1, the J gene TRBJ1-5, with 8 positions matching TRBD1. The CDR3 consists of 15 residues. Losses at the gene ends were 4 bases for V and 3 bases for J; bases not matched to a gene: 8. Germline V gene lookup returns CDR1 SQVTM and CDR2 ANQGSEA. This CDR3 reads CSVVYQGAFNQPQHF. CDR3 in DNA: TGCAGCGTTGTATACCAGGGGGCTTTCAATCAGCCCCAGCATTTT.

The chain couples TRBV5-4 to TRBJ2-1, with D perhaps TRBD2 (6 bases). CDR1 and CDR2 (germline): SGHNT, YYREEE (reference sequence). The V end lost 7 bases, the J end lost 9 bases, and 20 bases lay between the germline ends. There are 14 residues in the CDR3. The DNA of the CDR3 is TGTGCCAGCGTTAACCTGGGGGGTTCCCCTGAGCAGTTCTTC. Encoded protein: CASVNLGGSPEQFF.

V gene TRBV19 combines with J gene TRBJ2-1; 9 nucleotides line up with TRBD2. Germline CDR1 LNHDA, CDR2 SQIVND (reference sequence). Trimming removed 4 bases from V and 6 bases from J; junction bases left unmatched: 7. The CDR3 consists of 15 residues. CDR3 sequence reads: CASSTSGASLNEQFF. The CDR3 bases are TGTGCCAGTAGTACTAGCGGGGCCAGCCTCAATGAGCAGTTCTTC.

The rearrangement links TRBV5-4 to TRBJ1-1; 9 positions match TRBD1. The CDR3 covers 16 residues. J gave up 1 base and V 2 bases, and 6 bases lay outside the gene matches. Germline V CDR1 and CDR2: SGHNT, YYREEE (reference sequence). CDR3 sequence reads: CASSLGQGRENTEAFF. CDR3 bases: TGTGCCAGCAGCTTAGGACAGGGGCGGGAGAACACTGAAGCTTTCTTT.

The rearrangement uses TRBV7-9 and TRBJ1-5; 7 nucleotides align to TRBD1. V lost 1 base to trimming and J lost 3 bases; unmatched junction nucleotides: 3. The CDR3 runs 15 residues. Germline V gives CDR1 SEHNR, CDR2 FQNEAQ (reference sequence). The CDR3 loop is CASSLGDSLNQPQHF. CDR3 nucleotides: TGTGCCAGCAGCTTAGGGGACAGTCTCAATCAGCCCCAGCATTTT.

The J gene is TRBJ1-2, the V gene TRBV11-2; D not resolved. The length of the CDR3 is 12 residues. V was clipped by 1 base and J by 6 bases, with 6 bases between them. The germline gives CDR1 SGHAT, CDR2 FQNNGV. The CDR3: CASSLGLDGYTF. The CDR3 nucleotides are TGTGCCAGCAGCTTAGGGCTGGATGGCTACACCTTC.

V usage is TRBV25-1 and J usage is TRBJ1-2; no clear D. Germline lookup yields CDR1 MGHDK and CDR2 SYGVNS. CDR3 length: 15 residues. V was clipped by 1 base and J by 2 bases, with 11 bases between them. The CDR3 DNA follows: TGTGCCAGCAGTGAATTCCCTTCGGGAAACTATGGCTACACCTTC. Translating it yields CASSEFPSGNYGYTF.

The genes are TRBV10-3 and TRBJ1-5; 11 bases match TRBD1. V lost 0 bases, J lost 4 bases, and 5 bases stayed unmatched. Germline V gene lookup returns CDR1 ENHRY and CDR2 SYGVKD. This CDR3 comprises 17 residues. The CDR3 sequence: CAISESDWDRGNQPQHF. CDR3 DNA: TGTGCCATCAGTGAGTCTGATTGGGACAGGGGGAATCAGCCCCAGCATTTT.

For the CDR3, the DNA is TGTGCCAGCAGCACTCGGACTAGCGGATTCTACAATGAGCAGTTCTTC. Its protein is CASSTRTSGFYNEQFF. V gene TRBV7-3 combines with J gene TRBJ2-1; 10 bases match TRBD2. V dropped 5 bases and J dropped 3; count of bases not matched to a gene: 7. The CDR3 is made up of 16 amino acids. CDR1 SGHTA and CDR2 FQGTGA come from the germline V gene. Using reference TRBV7-3 and TRBJ2-1 for the parts outside the CDR3, the full variable domain is GAGVSQTPSNKVTEKGKYVELRCDPISGHTALYWYRQSLGQGPEFLIYFQGTGAADDSGLPNDRFFAVRPEGSVSTLKIQRTERGDSAVYLCASSTRTSGFYNEQFFGPGTRLTVL.